This TCR beta chain is drawn from a study of blood T cell repertoires in COVID-19. Generated by immunoSEQ multiplex PCR, the TCRdb table keeps only in-frame clones and is missing some. The table has 250,000 or so clones, about nine tenths seen once. Input material: PBMCs or T cells enriched from blood (not recorded which). The receptor was isolated from a woman in her thirties or forties with acute COVID-19.

CDR3 sequence (DNA): TGCAGCGGGGGGACAGGGCGGAACACCGGGGAGCTGTTTTTT. It is translated as CSGGTGRNTGELFF. V usage is TRBV29-1 and J usage is TRBJ2-2; 9 nucleotides match TRBD1. Germline assignment: CDR1 SQVTM and CDR2 ANQGSEA. The J segment lost 1 base and the V segment lost 7 bases, leaving 4 bases of the junction unmatched. The CDR3 covers 14 residues.